Reported below is one T cell receptor (beta chain). This sample is part of a study of blood T cell repertoires in COVID-19. Study background: Researchers got acute and convalescent COVID-19 samples from the United States, Italy and Spain. T cells, B-cell-depleted T cells, or PBMCs provided the cDNA or gDNA that served as material.

Sequencing was performed with immunoSEQ multiplex PCR; in TCRdb, only in-frame clones are kept and a portion is missing. The sample consists of approximately 200,000 clones, about 85% of them appearing once. Germline assignment: CDR1 LNHDA and CDR2 SQIVND (reference sequence). V shed 1 base and J shed 0 bases, with 10 bases lying between them. CDR3 length equals 16 residues. The chain uses TRBV19 and TRBJ2-1; D is unclear. Sequenced: peripheral blood. The clonotype originates from a man between 65 and 80 years old with acute or convalescent COVID-19. CDR3 sequence (DNA): TGTGCCAGTAGTATAGGGGCCGACCCCTCCTACAATGAGCAGTTCTTC. The encoded protein is CASSIGADPSYNEQFF.